This T cell receptor beta chain came from a study of Graves' ophthalmopathy and Graves' hyperthyroidism. The table lists this clonotype with a few counts. Germline V lookup: CDR1 GTSNPN, CDR2 SVGIG (reference sequence). The CDR3 covers 13 residues. Between the trimmed V and J ends, which lost 0 bases and 5 bases, there was a span of 10 bases. TCR beta CDR3 amplification used RNA transcripts. Scientists carried out first-round RT-PCR using HTBI primers and then a second-round multiplex PCR. Each CDR3 protein gets one entry after TCRdb re-called the multiplex PCR reads with MiXCR. Found here are just over 600,000 distinct CDR3 sequences, about 24% of them singletons; the top ten hold approximately 6.5%.

The rearrangement links TRBV30 to TRBJ2-5, with D perhaps TRBD1 or TRBD2 (5 bases each). The sequencing sample was made of peripheral blood. This receptor was identified in a woman under 30 with stable Graves' hyperthyroidism. Some clones in this sample may be carry-over from other donors' samples. Here the CDR3 reads CAWSVSREETQYF. DNA for the CDR3: TGTGCCTGGAGTGTCTCCAGGGAGGAGACCCAGTACTTC.